This T cell receptor (beta chain) was captured by sequencing in a study of T-cell reconstitution after alpha-beta-depleted transplantation in children. Of note for this clonotype: The antigen is undetermined.

The authors prepared the TCRbeta library with unique molecular identifiers. TCRdb ran MiXCR on the PCR reads and lists one entry per CDR3 protein. The sample contains hundreds of thousands of distinct CDR3 sequences, over 15% of which appear only once. General study findings and limits: In patients about two months after transplant, alpha-beta T cells reportedly arose from several hundred expanded graft clones. It was newly produced T cells that mostly accounted for T-cell counts and diversity one year after transplant.

Trimming removed 3 bases at V and 2 bases at J, with 7 bases between. This CDR3 has 13 residues. CDR1 and CDR2 from the germline V gene are LNHDA and SQIVND (reference sequence). The chain is built from TRBV19 and TRBJ2-5; no definite D call. Source: PBMCs, mostly from graft donor cells, taken 360 days after TCRalphabeta/CD19-depleted stem cell transplant. This sequence was found in a male patient aged 2 to 9 who had a stem cell transplant for acute lymphoblastic leukemia, so the T cells may come from the graft donor. The DNA of the CDR3 is TGTGCCAGTAGTATGACGAATCAAGAGACCCAGTACTTC. It translates to CASSMTNQETQYF.